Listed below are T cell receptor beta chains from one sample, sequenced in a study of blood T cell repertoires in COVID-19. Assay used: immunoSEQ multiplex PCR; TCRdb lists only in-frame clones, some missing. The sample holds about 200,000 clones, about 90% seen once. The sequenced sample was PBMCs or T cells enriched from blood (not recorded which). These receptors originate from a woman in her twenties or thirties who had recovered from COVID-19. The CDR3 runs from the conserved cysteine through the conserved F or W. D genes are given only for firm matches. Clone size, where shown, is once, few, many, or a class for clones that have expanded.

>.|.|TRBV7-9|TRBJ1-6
TGTGCCAGCAGCTTGCAACAGGGAAATTCACCCCTCCACTTT
CASSLQQGNSPLHF
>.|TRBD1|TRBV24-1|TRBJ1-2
TGTGCCACCAGTGATTCTGGACAGGGCGAATACTATGGCTACACCTTC
CATSDSGQGEYYGYTF
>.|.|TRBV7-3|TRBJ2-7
TGTGCCAGCAGCCGCATGGGGCCAGGCTACGAGCAGTACTTC
CASSRMGPGYEQYF
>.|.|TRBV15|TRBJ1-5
TGTGCCACCAGCCCACGATCCAGAGGGTTCGTACCCCAGCATTTT
CATSPRSRGFVPQHF
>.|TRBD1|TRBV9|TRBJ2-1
TGTGCCAGCAGCACGGGACAGCCGTTCGGAGAGCAGTTCTTC
CASSTGQPFGEQFF
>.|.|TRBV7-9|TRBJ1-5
TGTGCCAGCAGCTTAGGTGACAGTCACATCAATCAGCCCCAGCATTTT
CASSLGDSHINQPQHF
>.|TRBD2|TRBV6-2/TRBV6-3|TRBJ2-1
TGTGCCAGCAGCCCAGCCCTGACTAGCCTCGTCTTCGATGAGCAGTTCTTC
CASSPALTSLVFDEQFF
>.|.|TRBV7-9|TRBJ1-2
TGTGCCAGCAGCGCCTTGACAGACACTAACTATGGCTACACCTTC
CASSALTDTNYGYTF
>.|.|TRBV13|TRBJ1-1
TGTGCCAGCAGCCTAAGAGGGGGTATGAACACTGAAGCTTTCTTT
CASSLRGGMNTEAFF
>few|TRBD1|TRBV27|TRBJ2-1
TGTGCCAGCAGTCCGGGACAGGGGGCGCTTGAGCAGTTCTTC
CASSPGQGALEQFF
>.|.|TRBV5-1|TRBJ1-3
TGCGCCAGCAGCTTGGCCGGCGGCTCTGGAAACACCATATATTTT
CASSLAGGSGNTIYF
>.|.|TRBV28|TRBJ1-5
TGTGCCAGCAGTTTCGGGGAAAGCAATCAGCCCCAGCATTTT
CASSFGESNQPQHF
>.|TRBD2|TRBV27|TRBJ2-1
TGTGCCAGCAGTTTTCTGTCTAGCGGCAACAATGAGCAGTTCTTC
CASSFLSSGNNEQFF
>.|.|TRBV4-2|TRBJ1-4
TGTGCCAGCAGCCAAGAGACGAGGGCGGAGAATGAAAAACTGTTTTTT
CASSQETRAENEKLFF
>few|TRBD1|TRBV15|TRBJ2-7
TGTGCCACCAGCAGAGGGACAGGGGGCTCCTACGAGCAGTACTTC
CATSRGTGGSYEQYF
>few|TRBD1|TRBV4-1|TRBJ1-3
TGCGCCAGCAGCCTACAGGGGGCCCAGAACACCATATATTTT
CASSLQGAQNTIYF
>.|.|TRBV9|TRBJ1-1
TGTGCCAGCAGCAACCAGGTGAACACTGAAGCTTTCTTT
CASSNQVNTEAFF
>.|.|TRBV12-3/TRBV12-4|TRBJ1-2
TGTGCCAGCAGTTTAGCGCAGGGTGGCTACACCTTC
CASSLAQGGYTF
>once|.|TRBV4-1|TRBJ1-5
TGCGCCAGCAGCCAAGGCCGGAAAGGGGATCAGCCCCAGCATTTT
CASSQGRKGDQPQHF
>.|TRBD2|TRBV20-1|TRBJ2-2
TGCAGTGCTAGTCGACTAGCGGGGAGCACCGGGGAGCTGTTTTTT
CSASRLAGSTGELFF